At least ten counts were recorded for the clone carrying this T cell receptor beta chain. Its antigen is undetermined. The data belong to a study of T cell repertoires in cytomegalovirus infection. Across the whole study: Alongside well-studied HLA-B-restricted CMV epitopes, recently identified HLA-C-restricted CMV epitopes were also used. Public signatures in TCR beta pointed to CMV infection and matching HLA type. Study outcomes and limitations: CMV carriers having the relevant HLA were flagged by cumulative public TCR beta family frequency. The ex vivo response was dominated by HLA-C-restricted CMV-specific TCR beta clonotypes.

The germline gives CDR1 MNHEY, CDR2 SMNVEV (reference sequence). This CDR3 is 12 amino acids long. TCRdb reanalysed the reads using MiXCR and keeps one entry per CDR3 protein. Among under 450,000 distinct CDR3 sequences listed, approximately 30% were seen once. The specimen comprised cultured PBMCs, sampled from culture after CMV antigen stimulation. V and J are TRBV27 and TRBJ1-4; possible D gene TRBD1, 6 bases. This receptor was taken from a human donor in good health (CMV status not recorded). Some clones in this sample may be carry-over from other donors' samples. In nucleotides, the CDR3 is TGTGCAAGCCGGGACATAAATGAAAAACTGTTTTTT. It codes for CASRDINEKLFF.